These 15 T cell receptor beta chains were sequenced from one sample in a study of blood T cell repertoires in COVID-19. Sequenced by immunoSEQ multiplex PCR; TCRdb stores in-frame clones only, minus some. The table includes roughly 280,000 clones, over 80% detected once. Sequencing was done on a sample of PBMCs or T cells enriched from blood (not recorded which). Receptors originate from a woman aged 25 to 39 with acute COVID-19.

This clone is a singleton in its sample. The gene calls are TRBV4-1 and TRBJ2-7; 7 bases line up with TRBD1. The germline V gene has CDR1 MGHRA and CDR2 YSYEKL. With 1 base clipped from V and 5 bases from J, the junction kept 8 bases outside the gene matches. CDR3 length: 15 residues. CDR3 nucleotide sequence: TGCGCCAGCAGCCAAGCTCAGACAGGGCCCCACGAGCAGTACTTC. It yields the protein CASSQAQTGPHEQYF.

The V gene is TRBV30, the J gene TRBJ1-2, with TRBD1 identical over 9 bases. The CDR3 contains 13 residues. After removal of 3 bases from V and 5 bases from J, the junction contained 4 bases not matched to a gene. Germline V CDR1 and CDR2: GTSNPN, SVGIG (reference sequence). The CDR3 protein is CAWRPGQGYGYTF. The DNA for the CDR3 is TGTGCCTGGAGGCCGGGACAGGGTTATGGCTACACCTTC.

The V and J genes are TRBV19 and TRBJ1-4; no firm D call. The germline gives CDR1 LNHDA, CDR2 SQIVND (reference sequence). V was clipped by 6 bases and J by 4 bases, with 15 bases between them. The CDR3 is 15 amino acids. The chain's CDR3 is CASSPRTGLNEKLFF. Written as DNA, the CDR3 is TGTGCCAGTAGCCCCCGAACTGGGCTTAATGAAAAACTGTTTTTT.

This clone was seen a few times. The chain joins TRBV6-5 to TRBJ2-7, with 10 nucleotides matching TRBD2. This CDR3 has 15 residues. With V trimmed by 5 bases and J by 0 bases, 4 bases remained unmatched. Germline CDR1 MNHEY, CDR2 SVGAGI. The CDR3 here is CASSTLAGASYEQYF. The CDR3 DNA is TGTGCCAGCAGTACCCTAGCGGGAGCCTCCTACGAGCAGTACTTC.

The CDR3 sequence: CASSFDATGVGNQPQHF. The CDR3 nucleotides read TGTGCCAGCAGCTTCGACGCGACAGGGGTTGGGAATCAGCCCCAGCATTTT. The chain recombines TRBV7-9 with TRBJ1-5, with 8 bases lining up with TRBD1. CDR1 SEHNR and CDR2 FQNEAQ come from the germline V gene (reference sequence). Trimming at V came to 3 bases and at J to 4 bases, leaving 11 bases not matched to a gene. CDR3 size: 17 residues.

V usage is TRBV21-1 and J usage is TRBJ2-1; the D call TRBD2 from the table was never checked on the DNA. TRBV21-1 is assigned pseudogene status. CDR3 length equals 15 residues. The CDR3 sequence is CASSGLAGGCDEQFF. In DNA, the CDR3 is TGTGCCAGCAGCGGACTAGCGGGAGGGTGCGATGAGCAGTTCTTC.

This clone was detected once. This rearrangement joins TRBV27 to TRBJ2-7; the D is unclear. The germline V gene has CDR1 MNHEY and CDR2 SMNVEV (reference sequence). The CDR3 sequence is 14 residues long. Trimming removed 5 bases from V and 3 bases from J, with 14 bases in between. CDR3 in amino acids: CASSPAQTFYEQYF. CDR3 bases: TGTGCCAGCAGTCCAGCGCAAACCTTCTACGAGCAGTACTTC.

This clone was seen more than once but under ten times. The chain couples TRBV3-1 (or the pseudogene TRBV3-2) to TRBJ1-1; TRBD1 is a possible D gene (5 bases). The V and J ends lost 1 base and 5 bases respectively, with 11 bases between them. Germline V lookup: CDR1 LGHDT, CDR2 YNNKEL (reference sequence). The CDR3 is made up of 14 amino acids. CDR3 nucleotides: TGTGCCAGCAGCCAAGTCCCCGGGGGGACTGAAGCTTTCTTT. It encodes CASSQVPGGTEAFF.

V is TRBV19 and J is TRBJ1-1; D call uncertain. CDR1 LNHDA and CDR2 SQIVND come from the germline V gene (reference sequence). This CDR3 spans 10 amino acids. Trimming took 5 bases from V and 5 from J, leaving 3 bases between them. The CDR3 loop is CASSYTEAFF. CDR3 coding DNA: TGTGCCAGTAGTTATACTGAAGCTTTCTTT. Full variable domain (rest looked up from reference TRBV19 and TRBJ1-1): DGGITQSPKYLFRKEGQNVTLSCEQNLNHDAMYWYRQDPGQGLRLIYYSQIVNDFQKGDIAEGYSVSREKKESFPLTVTSAQKNPTAFYLCASSYTEAFFGQGTRLTVV.

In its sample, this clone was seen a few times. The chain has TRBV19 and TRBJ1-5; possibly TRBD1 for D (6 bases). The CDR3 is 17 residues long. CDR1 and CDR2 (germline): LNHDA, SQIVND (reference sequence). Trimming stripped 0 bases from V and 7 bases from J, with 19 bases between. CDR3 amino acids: CASSIDLRGALGQPQHF. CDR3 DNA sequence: TGTGCCAGTAGTATAGATCTTCGGGGGGCGTTAGGCCAGCCCCAGCATTTT.

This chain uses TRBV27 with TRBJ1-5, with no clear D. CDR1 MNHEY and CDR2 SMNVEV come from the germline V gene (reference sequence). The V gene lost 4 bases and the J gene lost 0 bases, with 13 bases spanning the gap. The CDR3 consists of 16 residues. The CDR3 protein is CASSSRQPPSNQPQHF. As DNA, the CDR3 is TGTGCCAGCAGTTCGCGGCAGCCCCCTAGCAATCAGCCCCAGCATTTT.

CDR3 in DNA: TGTGCCAGCAGCCACGCCTTCCGACTAGCGGGAAAAGATACGCAGTATTTT. Protein product: CASSHAFRLAGKDTQYF. The chain uses TRBV3-1 (or the pseudogene TRBV3-2) and TRBJ2-3; 11 bases are a match to TRBD2. Trimming removed 3 bases from V and 5 bases from J; junction bases left unmatched: 10. CDR1 LGHDT and CDR2 YNNKEL come from the germline V gene (reference sequence). The CDR3 has 17 amino acids.

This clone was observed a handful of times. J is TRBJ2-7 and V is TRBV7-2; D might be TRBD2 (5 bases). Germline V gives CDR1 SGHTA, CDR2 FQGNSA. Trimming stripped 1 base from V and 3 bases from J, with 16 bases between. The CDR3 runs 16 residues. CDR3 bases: TGTGCCAGCAGCTTAGAAGGTTGGCTAGCAAACTACGAGCAGTACTTC. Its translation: CASSLEGWLANYEQYF.

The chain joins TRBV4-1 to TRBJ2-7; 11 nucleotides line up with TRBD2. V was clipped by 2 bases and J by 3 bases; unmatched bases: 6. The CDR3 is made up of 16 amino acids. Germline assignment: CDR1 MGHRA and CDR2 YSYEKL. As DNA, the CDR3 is TGCGCCAGCAGCCAACCGACTAGCGGGACCCACTACGAGCAGTACTTC. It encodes CASSQPTSGTHYEQYF.

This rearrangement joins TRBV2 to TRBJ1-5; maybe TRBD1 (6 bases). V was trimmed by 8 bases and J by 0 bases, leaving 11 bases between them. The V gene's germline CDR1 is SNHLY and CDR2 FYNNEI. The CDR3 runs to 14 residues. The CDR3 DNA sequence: TGTGCCAGCGGATGGACAGATAGCAATCAGCCCCAGCATTTT. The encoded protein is CASGWTDSNQPQHF.